The 6 T cell receptor beta chains below all came from one sample that was sequenced in a study of vaccination effects on CD4 cells after COVID-19. Before any sequencing was done, the ViraFEST assay used viral peptide pools to expand antigen-specific CD4+ T cells. Subsequent to a culture period of more than 9 days, CD4+ T cells were isolated. BNT162b2 vaccine or mRNA-1273 vaccine was given to participants in two doses. No antigens are known for them. The data were produced by immunoSEQ multiplex PCR, yet TCRdb's version contains in-frame clones alone and is incomplete. The table records under 35,000 clones, more than 55% of them present only once. This sample comprised CD4+ T cells from PBMCs cultured with SARS-CoV-2 spike peptides, obtained after COVID-19 vaccination. These receptors all come from a human donor who received a COVID-19 vaccine.

In this sample, this clone turned up a few times. The rearrangement uses TRBV6-6 and TRBJ2-2; 11 nucleotides line up with TRBD2. Germline CDR1 reads MNHNY; CDR2 reads SVGAGI (reference sequence). This CDR3 is built from 16 residues. After removal of 6 bases from V and 4 bases from J, the junction contained 7 bases not matched to a gene. The CDR3 protein is CASRTGLAGPTGELFF. CDR3 bases: TGTGCCAGCAGAACCGGACTAGCGGGCCCCACCGGGGAGCTGTTTTTT.

The J gene is TRBJ1-2, the V gene TRBV19; 7 positions match TRBD1. Losses at the gene ends were 4 bases for V and 2 bases for J; bases not matched to a gene: 7. This CDR3 is built from 15 residues. Germline V CDR1 and CDR2: LNHDA, SQIVND (reference sequence). The CDR3 nucleotides read TGTGCCAGTAGTACGCCCGGGACAGCAAACTATGGCTACACCTTC. The encoded protein is CASSTPGTANYGYTF.

V gene TRBV6-1 combines with J gene TRBJ2-7, with a weak D call TRBD1 (6 bases). The germline gives CDR1 MNHNS, CDR2 SASEGT. The CDR3 is made up of 16 amino acids. V dropped 0 bases and J dropped 9 bases, with 21 bases sitting between them. The chain's CDR3 is CASSEARQAHPSGQYF. CDR3 in DNA: TGTGCCAGCAGTGAAGCTCGACAGGCCCATCCATCAGGGCAGTACTTC.

This clone was seen a few times. This chain uses TRBV5-1 with TRBJ2-2, with D perhaps matching TRBD1 (5 bases). The CDR3 totals 14 residues. V lost 7 bases and J lost 6, with 16 bases in between. Germline V CDR1 and CDR2: SGHRS, YFSETQ. The CDR3 loop reads CASEAWQGAGELFF. The CDR3 nucleotides are TGCGCCAGCGAAGCTTGGCAGGGCGCCGGGGAGCTGTTTTTT. The full variable domain, rest sourced from reference TRBV5-1 and TRBJ2-2, is KAGVTQTPRYLIKTRGQQVTLSCSPISGHRSVSWYQQTPGQGLQFLFEYFSETQRNKGNFPGRFSGRQFSNSRSEMNVSTLELGDSALYLCASEAWQGAGELFFGEGSRLTVL.

The gene calls are TRBV5-1 and TRBJ1-1, with unresolved D. Germline lookup yields CDR1 SGHRS and CDR2 YFSETQ. The CDR3 is 12 residues long. V lost 2 bases to trimming and J lost 0 bases, with 2 bases between them. CDR3: CASSFLNTEAFF. The CDR3, as DNA: TGCGCCAGCAGCTTCCTGAACACTGAAGCTTTCTTT.

This clone was picked up a small number of times. The chain is built from TRBV3-1 (or the pseudogene TRBV3-2) and TRBJ1-6; D not resolved. The CDR3 consists of 14 residues. Trimming cost V 6 bases and J 9 bases, with 15 bases left between them. Germline CDR1 LGHDT, CDR2 YNNKEL (reference sequence). The CDR3 sequence is CASSPTELGSPLHF. CDR3 sequence (DNA): TGTGCCAGCAGTCCTACAGAGCTTGGTTCACCCCTCCACTTT.